The 23 T cell receptor beta chains reported below all come from one sample, sequenced in a study of shared clonotypes between healthy human individuals. Profiling relied on immunoSEQ multiplex PCR, and the TCRdb table lists in-frame clones only, not all of them. In the table there are nearly 1,000,000 clones, 76% of which are singletons. Sequenced material: memory CD4+ T cells sorted from blood. Indicated subset: CD45RA-negative fraction. Every receptor here comes from a man between 18 and 35 years old in good health.

This chain uses TRBV5-6 with TRBJ2-1, with D possibly matching TRBD2 (7 bases). The CDR3 has 15 residues. Germline V lookup: CDR1 SGHDT, CDR2 YYEEEE. Deletions cut 4 bases from V and 2 bases from J, with 13 bases between. CDR3 protein: CASSMMGGPYNEQFF. The DNA of the CDR3 is TGTGCCAGCAGCATGATGGGGGGGCCCTACAATGAGCAGTTCTTC. The full variable domain, in which reference TRBV5-6 and TRBJ2-1 provide the parts outside the CDR3, is DAGVTQSPTHLIKTRGQQVTLRCSPKSGHDTVSWYQQALGQGPQFIFQYYEEEERQRGNFPDRFSGHQFPNYSSELNVNALLLGDSALYLCASSMMGGPYNEQFFGPGTRLTVL.

V gene TRBV9 combines with J gene TRBJ1-4; a possible D gene is TRBD1 (5 bases). Germline V lookup: CDR1 SGDLS, CDR2 YYNGEE. This CDR3 region has 15 residues. V dropped 3 bases and J dropped 8 bases, with 17 bases sitting between them. This CDR3 reads CASSGRGGGFEKLFF. The CDR3 DNA is TGTGCCAGCAGCGGAAGAGGCGGGGGTTTCGAAAAACTGTTTTTT.

The table lists this clone with a few counts. The rearrangement joins TRBV9 to TRBJ2-2; TRBD1 agrees at 10 bases. Germline CDR1 and CDR2: SGDLS and YYNGEE. The CDR3 runs to 16 residues. Germline trimming cut 3 bases from V and 4 bases from J; bases unmatched to any gene: 6. The CDR3 sequence: CASSGRQGAVTGELFF. In DNA, the CDR3 is TGTGCCAGCAGCGGAAGACAGGGGGCCGTCACCGGGGAGCTGTTTTTT. The full variable domain, completed using reference TRBV9 and TRBJ2-2, is DSGVTQTPKHLITATGQRVTLRCSPRSGDLSVYWYQQSLDQGLQFLIQYYNGEERAKGNILERFSAQQFPDLHSELNLSSLELGDSALYFCASSGRQGAVTGELFFGEGSRLTVL.

The rearrangement uses TRBV30 and TRBJ2-7; unclear D gene. Germline V CDR1 and CDR2: GTSNPN, SVGIG (reference sequence). Between the trimmed V and J ends, which lost 5 bases and 3 bases, there was a span of 20 bases. The CDR3 is made up of 15 amino acids. The CDR3: CAWAGFPLSDYEQYF. The CDR3 DNA is TGTGCCTGGGCAGGATTCCCACTATCTGACTACGAGCAGTACTTC.

This sequence joins TRBV29-1 and TRBJ2-7, with D perhaps TRBD1 (6 bases). Per the germline V gene, CDR1 is SQVTM and CDR2 is ANQGSEA. The CDR3 runs 11 residues. V lost 6 bases and J lost 3, with 9 bases in between. The CDR3 sequence is CSVQGGYEQYF. The CDR3 nucleotides are TGCAGCGTCCAAGGGGGCTACGAGCAGTACTTC.

The chain has TRBV27 and TRBJ2-7, with D perhaps matching TRBD1 or TRBD2 (5 bases each). Trimming took 0 bases from V and 3 from J, leaving 12 bases between them. The CDR3 totals 15 residues. Germline CDR1 MNHEY, CDR2 SMNVEV (reference sequence). CDR3 protein: CASSLSGGMVYEQYF. The CDR3 nucleotides read TGTGCCAGCAGTTTATCTGGGGGAATGGTCTACGAGCAGTACTTC.

This clone was picked up one time. Other DNA sequences in this specimen translate into the identical CDR3. V usage is TRBV19 and J usage is TRBJ2-3; maybe TRBD2 (5 bases). The CDR3 has 15 amino acids. The V gene's germline CDR1 is LNHDA and CDR2 SQIVND (reference sequence). Trimming took 3 bases from V and 0 from J, leaving 10 bases between them. CDR3 protein: CASSISGSSTDTQYF. For the CDR3, the DNA is TGTGCCAGTAGTATCTCGGGGTCTAGCACAGATACGCAGTATTTT.

This chain joins TRBV5-1 and TRBJ2-1, with 14 positions matching TRBD2. The V segment lost 3 bases and the J segment 0 bases; nucleotides outside the gene matches: 14. Germline-derived CDR1 and CDR2 are SGHRS and YFSETQ. The CDR3 is 21 amino acids. This CDR3 is CASSWAMGLAGEGSSYNEQFF. CDR3 in DNA: TGCGCCAGCAGCTGGGCTATGGGACTAGCGGGAGAAGGGAGCTCCTACAATGAGCAGTTCTTC.

The V call is TRBV20-1, the J call TRBJ2-7; D is unresolved. The CDR3 totals 11 residues. The germline V and J ends were trimmed by 6 bases and 6 bases, with 12 bases remaining between them. Germline V CDR1 and CDR2: DFQATT, SNEGSKA (reference sequence). The CDR3 region is CSAPSPFEQYF. The CDR3 DNA sequence: TGCAGTGCCCCTTCCCCGTTCGAGCAGTACTTC.

This clone appeared a few times. J is TRBJ2-5 and V is TRBV6-1, with a possible D match to TRBD2 (6 bases). Germline V lookup: CDR1 MNHNS, CDR2 SASEGT. The CDR3 sequence is 13 residues long. V was pared by 4 bases and J by 7 bases, with 13 bases between. CDR3 sequence reads: CASSVILEGTQYF. The CDR3 DNA sequence: TGTGCCAGCAGTGTAATCTTGGAGGGGACCCAGTACTTC.

In its sample, this clone was seen once. V and J are TRBV6-5 and TRBJ2-3; possibly TRBD1 for D (6 bases). Between the trimmed V and J ends, which lost 6 bases and 2 bases, there was a span of 15 bases. Germline CDR1 and CDR2: MNHEY and SVGAGI. CDR3 length equals 15 residues. The CDR3 protein is CASRRNRQVTDTQYF. CDR3 sequence (DNA): TGTGCCAGCAGAAGAAATCGACAGGTCACAGATACGCAGTATTTT.

This clone was picked up a small number of times. The rearrangement joins TRBV5-8 to TRBJ1-5, with a weak D call TRBD1 (6 bases). The CDR3 loop spans 15 amino acids. Germline-derived CDR1 and CDR2 are SGHTS and YDEGEE. V lost 5 bases to trimming and J lost 3 bases, with 15 bases between them. The CDR3 loop is CASRVPQGNNQPQHF. CDR3 DNA sequence: TGTGCCAGCAGGGTTCCACAGGGAAACAATCAGCCCCAGCATTTT.

The chain combines TRBV19 with TRBJ1-5; maybe TRBD1 (6 bases). This CDR3 has 15 residues. V lost 4 bases and J lost 9, with 19 bases in between. Per the germline V gene, CDR1 is LNHDA and CDR2 is SQIVND (reference sequence). CDR3 residues: CASSTQHRVPGPQHF. The CDR3 region has the DNA TGTGCCAGTAGTACCCAACACAGGGTCCCGGGGCCCCAGCATTTT.

This clone was found a few times. This chain uses TRBV5-1 with TRBJ1-2, with TRBD1 identical over 7 bases. CDR1 and CDR2 from the germline V gene are SGHRS and YFSETQ. V trimming: 4 bases; J trimming: 7 bases; junction bases outside the gene matches: 13. The CDR3 loop spans 15 amino acids. CDR3 nucleotides: TGCGCCAGCAGCCCACTGACAGGGACGGCCGGTGGCTACACCTTC. Protein product: CASSPLTGTAGGYTF. Filled out from reference TRBV5-1 and TRBJ1-2, the complete variable domain reads KAGVTQTPRYLIKTRGQQVTLSCSPISGHRSVSWYQQTPGQGLQFLFEYFSETQRNKGNFPGRFSGRQFSNSRSEMNVSTLELGDSALYLCASSPLTGTAGGYTFGSGTRLTVV.

This chain uses TRBV30 with TRBJ2-2; D possibly matches TRBD1 or TRBD2 (6 bases each). CDR1 is GTSNPN and CDR2 is SVGIG in the germline V gene (reference sequence). With 3 bases removed from V and 7 bases from J, the gap between germline ends came to 18 bases. The CDR3 runs 15 residues. The CDR3 loop is CAWRDRGRRSGELFF. DNA of the CDR3: TGTGCCTGGAGGGACCGGGGGCGGCGGAGCGGGGAGCTGTTTTTT.

Remarks on this clone: Other DNA sequences in the sample encode the same CDR3. The CDR3 DNA reads TGCGCCAGCAGCTTGACAGGGGGCAGGGAGACCCAGTACTTC. The encoded protein is CASSLTGGRETQYF. This rearrangement joins TRBV5-1 to TRBJ2-5, with 9 bases identical to TRBD1. V dropped 1 base and J dropped 5; count of bases not matched to a gene: 3. The CDR3 runs 14 residues. Per germline, CDR1 SGHRS and CDR2 YFSETQ.

The chain joins TRBV5-6 to TRBJ2-5; unclear D gene. The V and J ends lost 2 bases and 5 bases respectively, with 10 bases between them. This CDR3 contains 13 residues. The germline V gene encodes CDR1 SGHDT and CDR2 YYEEEE. CDR3 nucleotides: TGTGCCAGCAGCTTAGAACACGGCGAGACCCAGTACTTC. It is translated as CASSLEHGETQYF.

The chain couples TRBV6-5 to TRBJ2-5; D assignment may be TRBD1 or TRBD2 (7 bases each). The germline V gene encodes CDR1 MNHEY and CDR2 SVGAGI. This CDR3 comprises 14 residues. Trimming removed 4 bases from V and 6 bases from J, with 15 bases in between. The CDR3 region has the DNA TGTGCCAGCAGTTCAGGGGGGGGAGGGAAGACCCAGTACTTC. Its protein is CASSSGGGGKTQYF.

The chain has TRBV11-3 and TRBJ2-1, with D unresolved. The length of the CDR3 is 14 residues. CDR1 SGHNT and CDR2 YENEEA come from the germline V gene. V lost 3 bases to trimming and J lost 6 bases, with 12 bases between them. Here the CDR3 DNA reads TGTGCCAGCAGCTTGGATGGATCCGGCAATGAGCAGTTCTTC. As protein: CASSLDGSGNEQFF.

V gene TRBV5-4 combines with J gene TRBJ2-3; D gene unclear. V was shortened by 1 base and J by 6 bases, with 12 bases between the two germline ends. The CDR3 sequence is 14 residues long. CDR1 is SGHNT, CDR2 YYREEE, per germline (reference sequence). CDR3 DNA: TGTGCCAGCAGCTTGAAGGGTTTTGGGGATACGCAGTATTTT. It yields the protein CASSLKGFGDTQYF.

Turning to this clone: The same CDR3 arises from other DNA sequences in this sample as well. The chain is built from TRBV5-6 and TRBJ2-5; D ambiguous. This CDR3 spans 13 amino acids. The germline V gene has CDR1 SGHDT and CDR2 YYEEEE. V was clipped by 0 bases and J by 2 bases, with 5 bases between them. CDR3 DNA sequence: TGTGCCAGCAGCTTGGAGCAGCAAGAGACCCAGTACTTC. It specifies CASSLEQQETQYF.

V usage is TRBV5-1 and J usage is TRBJ1-5; no firm D call. This CDR3 region has 13 residues. Germline loops: CDR1 SGHRS, CDR2 YFSETQ. The V end lost 1 base, the J end lost 5 bases, and 7 bases lay between the germline ends. Here the CDR3 DNA reads TGCGCCAGCAGCTTGCTGAGCGATCAGCCCCAGCATTTT. It encodes CASSLLSDQPQHF.

V is TRBV6-5 and J is TRBJ2-7; TRBD2 agrees at 11 bases. With 7 bases clipped from V and 3 bases from J, the junction kept 8 bases outside the gene matches. CDR1 and CDR2 from the germline V gene are MNHEY and SVGAGI. The CDR3 totals 15 residues. CDR3 region: CASTPPGTSGYEQYF. DNA of the CDR3: TGTGCCAGCACCCCACCAGGGACTAGCGGCTACGAGCAGTACTTC.